The next 9 T cell receptor beta chains were all read from a single sample in a study of CD8 T cells in ankylosing spondylitis. In TCRdb, the 5' RACE reads were re-called with MiXCR into one record per CDR3 protein. The data show hundreds of thousands of distinct CDR3 sequences, roughly 24% seen once. What was sequenced was blood, either unsorted or a sorted T cell fraction (not recorded which). The receptors shown here come from a male donor with ankylosing spondylitis or in good health (not recorded which).

In DNA, the CDR3 is TGTGCCAGCAGTTACGACAGGGGCGGTGGCTACACCTTC. It is translated as CASSYDRGGGYTF. The gene calls are TRBV12-3 or TRBV12-4 and TRBJ1-2, with TRBD1 matching 8 bases. The CDR3 has 13 residues. J was trimmed by 7 bases and V by 4 bases; bases with no gene match: 5.

The genes are TRBV29-1 and TRBJ2-3; tentative D call: TRBD2 (5 bases). The CDR3 extends over 15 amino acids. Germline CDR1 SQVTM, CDR2 ANQGSEA. Trimming shortened V by 3 bases and J by 4 bases, and 17 bases separated the two germline ends. CDR3 DNA: TGCAGCGTTGATCACCCGGGATGGTTTCCAGATACGCAGTATTTT. Translating it yields CSVDHPGWFPDTQYF.

The table lists this clonotype with a few counts. The chain carries TRBV30 and TRBJ1-5; D call uncertain. CDR3 length: 12 residues. The V gene lost 0 bases and the J gene lost 4 bases, with 4 bases spanning the gap. Per germline, CDR1 GTSNPN and CDR2 SVGIG (reference sequence). CDR3 region: CAWSVNNQPQHF. The CDR3 coding sequence is TGTGCCTGGAGTGTTAATAATCAGCCCCAGCATTTT.

Concerning this clonotype: This clone may be a read error of a much larger clone one base away. The CDR3 nucleotides are TGTGCCAGCAGCACCAATCCTAGCCGTGGGCAGTTCTTC. This sequence encodes CASSTNPSRGQFF. The V gene is TRBV7-6, the J gene TRBJ2-1, with D possibly matching TRBD2 (5 bases). Deletions cut 5 bases from V and 12 bases from J, with 17 bases between. The CDR3 is 13 amino acids. Germline loops: CDR1 SGHVS, CDR2 FNYEAQ. Combining the CDR3 with reference TRBV7-6 and TRBJ2-1 gives the whole variable domain GAGVSQSPRYKVTKRGQDVALRCDPISGHVSLYWYRQALGQGPEFLTYFNYEAQQDKSGLPNDRFSAERPEGSISTLTIQRTEQRDSAMYRCASSTNPSRGQFFGPGTRLTVL.

This clonotype has at least ten counts. The gene calls are TRBV5-1 and TRBJ1-1; the D is unclear. Germline V CDR1 and CDR2: SGHRS, YFSETQ. The V end was cut by 5 bases, the J end by 0 bases, with 11 bases between. The CDR3 runs to 14 residues. The CDR3 loop reads CASRSDPLNTEAFF. CDR3 DNA sequence: TGCGCCAGCAGATCGGACCCCCTGAACACTGAAGCTTTCTTT.

This clonotype was detected ten times or more. The gene calls are TRBV7-6 and TRBJ2-1, with D perhaps given as TRBD1 or TRBD2 (5 bases each). Germline V CDR1 and CDR2: SGHVS, FNYEAQ. Trimming pared 6 bases from V and 4 bases from J, leaving 16 bases between. This CDR3 comprises 15 residues. As DNA, the CDR3 is TGTGCCAGCAGTAATGGGGGTTCAAGGTACAATGAGCAGTTCTTC. Its protein is CASSNGGSRYNEQFF. Combining the CDR3 with reference TRBV7-6 and TRBJ2-1 gives the whole variable domain GAGVSQSPRYKVTKRGQDVALRCDPISGHVSLYWYRQALGQGPEFLTYFNYEAQQDKSGLPNDRFSAERPEGSISTLTIQRTEQRDSAMYRCASSNGGSRYNEQFFGPGTRLTVL.

This clonotype was found a few times. This chain links TRBV11-2 with TRBJ2-1; D is possibly TRBD1 or TRBD2 (5 bases each). V was trimmed by 1 base and J by 7 bases, leaving 26 bases between them. CDR1 and CDR2 (germline): SGHAT, FQNNGV. The CDR3 runs to 19 residues. As DNA, the CDR3 is TGTGCCAGCAGCTTAGTCGGGACGCCCGGGGCTAGCCGTAGGAATGAGCAGTTCTTC. Amino acids: CASSLVGTPGASRRNEQFF.

The CDR3 DNA is TGTGCCAGCAGTCGGGGGCCAAGTCGGGTGAAGTACTTC. Protein: CASSRGPSRVKYF. The chain combines TRBV12-3 or TRBV12-4 with TRBJ2-7, with D perhaps assigned TRBD1 or TRBD2 (6 bases each). The CDR3 runs to 13 residues. V lost 5 bases and J 11 bases, leaving 19 bases between the germline ends.

This clonotype was seen repeatedly, ten times or more. The chain uses TRBV5-1 and TRBJ2-7; D is ambiguous. Trimming left V 5 bases short and J 0 bases short, with 15 bases between. The CDR3 loop spans 15 amino acids. Germline assignment: CDR1 SGHRS and CDR2 YFSETQ. The CDR3 region has the DNA TGCGCCAGCAGTCCCCCGGACGGCAGCTCCTACGAGCAGTACTTC. As protein: CASSPPDGSSYEQYF.